This T cell receptor (beta chain) was documented in a study of control samples from healthy donors and cancer patients. TCRdb's table, derived via immunoSEQ multiplex PCR, lists solely in-frame clones and lacks some. The sample contains around 200,000 clones, 85% to 95% of which appear only once. The CDR3 loop spans 14 amino acids. The V end was cut by 0 bases, the J end by 2 bases, with 7 bases between. Germline-derived CDR1 and CDR2 are MNHEY and SVGAGI. The sequence was obtained from a man aged 18 to 29 in good health. The V and J genes are TRBV6-5 and TRBJ1-2; the D is unclear. Input material: blood. CDR3 sequence: CASSYSTVNYGYTF. The CDR3 DNA reads TGTGCCAGCAGTTACTCGACTGTGAACTATGGCTACACCTTC.